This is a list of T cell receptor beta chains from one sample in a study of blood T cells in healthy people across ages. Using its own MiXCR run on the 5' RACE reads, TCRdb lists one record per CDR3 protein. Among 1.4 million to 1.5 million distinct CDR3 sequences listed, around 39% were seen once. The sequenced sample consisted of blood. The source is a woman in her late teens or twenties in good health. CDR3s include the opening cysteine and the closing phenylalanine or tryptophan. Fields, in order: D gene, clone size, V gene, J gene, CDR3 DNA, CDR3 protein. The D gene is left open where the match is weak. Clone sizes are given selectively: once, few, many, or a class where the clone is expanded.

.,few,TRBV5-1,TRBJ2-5,TGCGCCAGCAGCTTGGGGAGGACGGACGAAGAGACCCAGTACTTC,CASSLGRTDEETQYF
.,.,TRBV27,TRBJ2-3,TGTGCCAGCAGTTCGTGGGCAGATACGCAGTATTTT,CASSSWADTQYF
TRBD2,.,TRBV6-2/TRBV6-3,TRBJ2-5,TGTGCCAGCAGTTTCGGGACTAGCGCCTACAATGAGCAGTACTTC,CASSFGTSAYNEQYF
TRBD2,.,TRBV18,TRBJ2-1,TGTGCCAGCTCATCCGCGGGGTTTAGCGGGGGCTCGACCAATGAGCAGTTCTTC,CASSSAGFSGGSTNEQFF
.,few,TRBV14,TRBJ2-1,TGTGCCAGCAGCCAAGTGCCCCAGAGCGGTGAGCAGTTCTTC,CASSQVPQSGEQFF
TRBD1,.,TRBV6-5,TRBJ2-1,TGTGCCAGCACCGCGCTGGGACAGGGAAAGTACAATGAGCAGTTCTTC,CASTALGQGKYNEQFF
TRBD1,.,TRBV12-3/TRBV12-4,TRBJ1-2,TGTGCCAGCAGTCCTCTACAGGGGAAAAACTATGGCTACACCTTC,CASSPLQGKNYGYTF
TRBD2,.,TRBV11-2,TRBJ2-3,TGTGCCAGCAGCTCGACTAGCGGGTCCACGAATACGCAGTATTTT,CASSSTSGSTNTQYF
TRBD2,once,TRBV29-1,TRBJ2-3,TGCAGCTCCCCGGCGCGGACTAGCGGGAACACGGATACGCAGTATTTT,CSSPARTSGNTDTQYF
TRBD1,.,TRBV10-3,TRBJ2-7,TGTGCCATCAGTGAGCCCCGGACAGGGATGAACTACGAGCAGTACTTC,CAISEPRTGMNYEQYF
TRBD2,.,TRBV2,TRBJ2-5,TGTGCCAGCAGTGAGATCGGGAGGAGCCCTCAAGAGACCCAGTACTTC,CASSEIGRSPQETQYF
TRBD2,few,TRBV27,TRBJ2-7,TGTGCCAGCAGTTCGCAAGCGGGGGGGCCCTACGAGCAGTACTTC,CASSSQAGGPYEQYF
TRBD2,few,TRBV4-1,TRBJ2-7,TGCGCCAGCAGCCGCATCGCGAGCGGGACTAGCTCCTACGAGCAGTACTTC,CASSRIASGTSSYEQYF
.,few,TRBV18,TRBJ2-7,TGTGCCAGCTCACTCTCCGGCGGGACCTCTTCCTACGAGCAGTACTTC,CASSLSGGTSSYEQYF
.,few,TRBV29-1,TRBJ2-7,TGCAGCGTTGCCCCGCCCGGGACGGTCTGCAATGAGCAGTACTTC,CSVAPPGTVCNEQYF
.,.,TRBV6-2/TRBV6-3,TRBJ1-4,TGTGCCAGCAGTTACGTACAGGGCAAACATGAAAAACTGTTTTTT,CASSYVQGKHEKLFF
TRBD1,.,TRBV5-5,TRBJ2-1,TGTGCCAGCAGCTTCCAGGGGGCTGTCTACAATGAGCAGTTCTTC,CASSFQGAVYNEQFF
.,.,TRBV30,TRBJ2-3,TGTGCCTGGAGTGTACGACCGCTGTCCACAGATACGCAGTATTTT,CAWSVRPLSTDTQYF
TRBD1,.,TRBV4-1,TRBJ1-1,TGCGCCAGCAGCGCACCGTCAGGGGGAGGTATCACTGAAGCTTTCTTT,CASSAPSGGGITEAFF
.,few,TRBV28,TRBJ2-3,TGTGCCAGCAGTTTAATTTCTGAAACCGGGGATACGCAGTATTTT,CASSLISETGDTQYF
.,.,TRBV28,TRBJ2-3,TGTGCCAGCAGTCCCGCTGTACGGCGCGGGTGGTCCACAGATACGCAGTATTTT,CASSPAVRRGWSTDTQYF
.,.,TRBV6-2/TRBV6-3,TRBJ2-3,TGTGCCAGCAGTGGCGACAGGGGACTAAGCACAGATACGCAGTATTTT,CASSGDRGLSTDTQYF
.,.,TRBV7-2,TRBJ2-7,TGTGCCAGCAGCTTAGCGAAAGTAGCGATCTACGAGCAGTACTTC,CASSLAKVAIYEQYF
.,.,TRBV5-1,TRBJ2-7,TGCGCCAGCAGCTTGGCCTCTCGCGGCGACGAGCAGTACTTC,CASSLASRGDEQYF
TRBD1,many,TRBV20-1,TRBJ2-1,TGCAGTGCTGGCCAGACAGGGAGCGGCGAGCAGTTCTTC,CSAGQTGSGEQFF
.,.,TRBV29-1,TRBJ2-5,TGCAGCGCCGGGCCCCCCAGGGAGTCCTACAATGAGCAGTACTTC,CSAGPPRESYNEQYF
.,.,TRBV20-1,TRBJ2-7,TGCAGTGCTAGAGGCCACTCCTCCTACAATGAGCAGTACTTC,CSARGHSSYNEQYF
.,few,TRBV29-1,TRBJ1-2,TGCAGCGTCCCCGGGGACTATGGCTACACCTTC,CSVPGDYGYTF
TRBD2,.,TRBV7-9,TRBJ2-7,TGTGCCAGCAGCTCCTGGACTAGCGGGACCTACGAGCAGTACTTC,CASSSWTSGTYEQYF
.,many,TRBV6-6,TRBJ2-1,TGCGCCAGCAGCCCCTCTGACAATGAGCAGTTCTTC,CASSPSDNEQFF
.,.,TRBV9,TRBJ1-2,TGTGCCAGCAGCGTAGAGGCAGGGCTAAACTATGGCTACACCTTC,CASSVEAGLNYGYTF
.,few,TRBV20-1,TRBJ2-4,TGCAGTGCTAGTAGGCCCGAAGGAAACATTCAGTACTTC,CSASRPEGNIQYF
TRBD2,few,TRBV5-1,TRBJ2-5,TGCGCCAGCAGCCCTGGGACTAGCGGGGCACTCCAAGAGACCCAGTACTTC,CASSPGTSGALQETQYF